These 17 T cell receptor beta chains came from one sample sequenced in a study of cytomegalovirus exposure and HLA in healthy donors. PCR primers comprised 60 Vbeta and 13 Jbeta primers. Method: immunoSEQ multiplex PCR; TCRdb's copy keeps in-frame clones and lacks some. The sample lists under 200,000 clones, 78% occurring once. Sequencing used PBMCs. The receptors were gathered from a woman in her 50s in good health and CMV-seropositive.

The chain joins TRBV9 to TRBJ2-3; 9 nucleotides align to TRBD2. The trim removed 3 bases at V and 0 bases at J, leaving 8 bases unmatched. This CDR3 contains 17 residues. Germline V gene sequence: CDR1 SGDLS, CDR2 YYNGEE. The CDR3 region has the DNA TGTGCCAGCAGCGCCTTTGCTAGCGGGGCGAGCACAGATACGCAGTATTTT. It codes for CASSAFASGASTDTQYF.

The chain has TRBV30 and TRBJ1-6; weak D call: TRBD1 (5 bases). This CDR3 region has 13 residues. Germline V gives CDR1 GTSNPN, CDR2 SVGIG (reference sequence). Trimming removed 4 bases at V and 4 bases at J, with 8 bases between. The CDR3 spells CAWKGEYNSPLHF. The CDR3 bases are TGTGCCTGGAAAGGGGAATATAATTCACCCCTCCACTTT.

This clone has a handful of counts. The gene calls are TRBV5-1 and TRBJ1-2, with 7 bases fitting TRBD1. The CDR3 sequence is 13 residues long. CDR1 is SGHRS, CDR2 YFSETQ, per germline. Germline trimming cut 9 bases from V and 7 bases from J; bases unmatched to any gene: 12. CDR3 residues: CATEETGQGGYTF. The CDR3 nucleotides are TGCGCCACCGAGGAGACAGGGCAAGGTGGCTACACCTTC.

The chain uses TRBV5-1 and TRBJ1-1, with 7 bases lining up with TRBD1. Germline CDR1 reads SGHRS; CDR2 reads YFSETQ. The V segment lost 4 bases and the J segment 1 base; nucleotides outside the gene matches: 4. The length of the CDR3 is 14 residues. CDR3 amino acids: CASSQTGENTEAFF. The DNA for the CDR3 is TGCGCCAGCAGCCAAACAGGGGAGAACACTGAAGCTTTCTTT.

The chain has TRBV19 and TRBJ1-5, with D uncertain. The CDR3 covers 13 residues. In germline, CDR1 is LNHDA, CDR2 SQIVND (reference sequence). V was clipped by 3 bases and J by 11 bases, with 14 bases between them. CDR3 nucleotides: TGTGCCAGTAGTATTTTGGGGAGTGGGTCCCAGCATTTT. This translates into CASSILGSGSQHF.

The CDR3 sequence: CAWSPGRNTEAFF. CDR3 sequence (DNA): TGTGCCTGGAGTCCAGGTAGAAACACTGAAGCTTTCTTT. The V and J genes are TRBV30 and TRBJ1-1; D is uncertain. V lost 2 bases and J 2 bases, leaving 9 bases between the germline ends. This CDR3 is 13 amino acids long. Per the germline V gene, CDR1 is GTSNPN and CDR2 is SVGIG (reference sequence).

This chain links TRBV5-1 with TRBJ2-7; 10 nucleotides agree with TRBD2. CDR3 length equals 15 residues. The V segment lost 1 base and the J segment 6 bases; nucleotides outside the gene matches: 7. Germline V gene data show CDR1 as SGHRS and CDR2 as YFSETQ. Here the CDR3 DNA reads TGCGCCAGCAGCTTGAGTCTAGCGGGAGTCGTCGAGCAGTACTTC. This codes for CASSLSLAGVVEQYF.

This rearrangement joins TRBV19 to TRBJ1-2, with D perhaps TRBD1 (6 bases). V gave up 4 bases and J gave up 2 bases, with 8 bases separating them. The germline V gene has CDR1 LNHDA and CDR2 SQIVND (reference sequence). The CDR3 spans 13 residues. The CDR3 here is CASSKQGNYGYTF. CDR3 in DNA: TGTGCCAGTAGTAAACAGGGAAACTATGGCTACACCTTC.

CDR3 bases: TGTGCCAGCAGTCCGACAGGGGCGAGCAATCAGCCCCAGCATTTT. Amino acids: CASSPTGASNQPQHF. The chain has TRBV9 and TRBJ1-5; 8 bases fit TRBD1. Germline loops: CDR1 SGDLS, CDR2 YYNGEE. The V segment lost 5 bases and the J segment 1 base; nucleotides outside the gene matches: 5. CDR3 length equals 15 residues.

The V and J genes are TRBV28 and TRBJ1-4, with D hard to call. The germline V and J ends were trimmed by 3 bases and 0 bases, with 11 bases remaining between them. Germline V gene sequence: CDR1 MDHEN, CDR2 SYDVKM. The CDR3 consists of 16 residues. The CDR3: CASSLRVRATNEKLFF. The DNA for the CDR3 is TGTGCCAGCAGTTTGAGAGTGAGGGCAACTAATGAAAAACTGTTTTTT.

V and J are TRBV7-8 and TRBJ1-4; D gene unclear. V was trimmed by 3 bases and J by 5 bases, leaving 10 bases between them. CDR1 SGHVS and CDR2 FQNEAQ come from the germline V gene. The length of the CDR3 is 14 residues. The CDR3 is CASSLARRNEKLFF. The CDR3 DNA reads TGTGCCAGCAGCTTGGCCCGGAGAAATGAAAAACTGTTTTTT.

This clone has only a few counts. The rearrangement links TRBV6-1 to TRBJ1-3; TRBD1 matches 7 bases. CDR1 MNHNS and CDR2 SASEGT come from the germline V gene. The junction had 6 bases not matched to a gene; V was cut back by 6 bases and J by 1 base. The CDR3 extends over 15 amino acids. DNA of the CDR3: TGTGCCAGCAGCCCGGACAGGCTGTCTGGAAACACCATATATTTT. Translation: CASSPDRLSGNTIYF.

This chain connects TRBV27 to TRBJ2-3; 8 bases align to TRBD1. CDR1 and CDR2 (germline): MNHEY, SMNVEV (reference sequence). The CDR3 sequence is 14 residues long. V trimming: 8 bases; J trimming: 5 bases; junction bases outside the gene matches: 9. The CDR3 spells CASANLDREDTQYF. DNA for the CDR3: TGTGCCAGCGCGAATCTGGACAGGGAAGATACGCAGTATTTT.

This rearrangement joins TRBV10-3 to TRBJ2-7, with D possibly being TRBD2 (6 bases). CDR3 length equals 14 residues. Germline loops: CDR1 ENHRY, CDR2 SYGVKD. The V end was cut by 0 bases, the J end by 6 bases, with 12 bases between. The CDR3 bases are TGTGCCATCAGTGAGTCTGGGACTGCCCGCGAGCAGTACTTC. It specifies CAISESGTAREQYF.

This clone has a handful of counts. The chain carries TRBV19 and TRBJ2-5, with 9 nucleotides matching TRBD2. Trimming removed 5 bases from V and 2 bases from J; junction bases left unmatched: 9. The CDR3 length is 16 residues. The germline V gene encodes CDR1 LNHDA and CDR2 SQIVND (reference sequence). CDR3 coding DNA: TGTGCCAGTAGTCTAGGGAGCGGGAGGTATCAAGAGACCCAGTACTTC. Translation gives CASSLGSGRYQETQYF.

The chain couples TRBV2 to TRBJ2-5; D may be TRBD1 (5 bases). CDR3 length: 9 residues. Germline CDR1 SNHLY, CDR2 FYNNEI. The CDR3 reads CLTGETQYF. The DNA for the CDR3 is TGTCTAACAGGAGAGACCCAGTACTTC. Full variable domain (remainder filled in from reference TRBV2 and TRBJ2-5): EPEVTQTPSHQVTQMGQEVILRCVPISNHLYFYWYRQILGQKVEFLVSFYNNEISEKSEIFDDQFSVERPDGSNFTLKIRSTKLEDSAMYFCLTGETQYFGPGTRLLVL.

The chain links TRBV30 to TRBJ2-5; no reliable D call. V gave up 2 bases and J gave up 2 bases, with 9 bases separating them. The CDR3 runs to 13 residues. CDR1 GTSNPN and CDR2 SVGIG come from the germline V gene (reference sequence). The CDR3 reads CAWSTGLQETQYF. CDR3 coding DNA: TGTGCCTGGAGTACCGGGTTACAAGAGACCCAGTACTTC. The full variable domain, rest sourced from reference TRBV30 and TRBJ2-5, is SQTIHQWPATLVQPVGSPLSLECTVEGTSNPNLYWYRQAAGRGLQLLFYSVGIGQISSEVPQNLSASRPQDRQFILSSKKLLLSDSGFYLCAWSTGLQETQYFGPGTRLLVL.